The clone carrying this TCR beta chain was seen a few times. As originally analysed: Amplification from reference gene primers served as the basis for estimated nucleated cell counts. Clones were read by immunoSEQ multiplex PCR, and TCRdb kept only the in-frame ones, dropping some. V, J and clone size are those of that table, while D and trimming were read from the DNA. The data show roughly 200,000 clones, around 85% seen once. This sample was included in a study of blood T cell repertoires in COVID-19. Study-level background: Donors in the United States, Italy and Spain gave samples during acute or convalescent COVID-19. Nucleic acid was either cDNA or gDNA, and it came from T cells, B-cell-depleted T cells, or PBMCs.

Seattle cases were enrolled at active infection and followed longitudinally. In germline, CDR1 is SGDLS, CDR2 YYNGEE. J lost 6 bases, V lost 0 bases, and 7 bases had no gene match. This CDR3 is built from 16 residues. The J gene is TRBJ2-2, the V gene TRBV9; 8 bases map to TRBD2. The clonotype was recovered from a person aged 65 to 85 with COVID-19, enrolled during active disease. The sample consisted of peripheral blood. In DNA, the CDR3 is TGTGCCAGCAGCGTAGACGCCAGCGGGAGTTCCGGGGAGCTGTTTTTT. Translating it yields CASSVDASGSSGELFF.